This T cell receptor (beta chain) was sequenced in a study of blood T cell repertoires in COVID-19. Study-wide background: Donors in the United States, Italy and Spain gave samples during acute or convalescent COVID-19. Sources were T cells, B-cell-depleted T cells, or PBMCs; the material itself was cDNA or gDNA.

Germline assignment: CDR1 LNHDA and CDR2 SQIVND (reference sequence). The CDR3 loop spans 16 amino acids. Trimming pared 6 bases from V and 1 base from J, leaving 17 bases between. Original handling: From reference gene primer amplification, estimates of nucleated cell counts were derived. Measured with immunoSEQ multiplex PCR; TCRdb has only the in-frame clones, and not every one. The V and J calls and the clone size are those of that table, but D and trimming were determined from the DNA. Here the sample spans tens of thousands of clones, about 91% being singletons. The gene calls are TRBV19 and TRBJ2-3, with a possible D match to TRBD2 (7 bases). This TCR came from a man aged 50-60 years with acute or convalescent COVID-19. The sample was peripheral blood. DNA for the CDR3: TGTGCCAGTAGCCCCCAAGGGGGGGTCGGCACAGATACGCAGTATTTT. Translation: CASSPQGGVGTDTQYF.